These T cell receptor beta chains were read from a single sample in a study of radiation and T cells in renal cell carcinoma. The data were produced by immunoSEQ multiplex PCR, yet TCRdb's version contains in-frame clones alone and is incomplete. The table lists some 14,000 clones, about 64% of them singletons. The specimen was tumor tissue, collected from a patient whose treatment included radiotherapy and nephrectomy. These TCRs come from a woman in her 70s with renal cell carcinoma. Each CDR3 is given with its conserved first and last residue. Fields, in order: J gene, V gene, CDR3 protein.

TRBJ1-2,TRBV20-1,CSAPFPPGYTF
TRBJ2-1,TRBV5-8,CASSALAGGPHSYNEQFF
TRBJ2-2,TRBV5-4,CASSFGHGTGELFF
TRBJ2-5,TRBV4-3,CASSRDRGGTQYF
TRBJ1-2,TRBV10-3,CAISEGGLSGGYTF
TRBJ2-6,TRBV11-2,CASSLSLQGHSGANVLTF
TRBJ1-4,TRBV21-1,CASSKGVRVPNEKLFF
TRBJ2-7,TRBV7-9,CASSSASRTVSYEQYF
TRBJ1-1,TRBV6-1,CASSEQGYTEAFF
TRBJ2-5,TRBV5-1,CASSLRGETETQYF
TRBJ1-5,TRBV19,CASSMIGGPQHF
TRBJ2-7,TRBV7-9,CASSSGRRQYF
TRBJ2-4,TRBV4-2,CASSQELAAKNIQYF
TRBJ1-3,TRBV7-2,CASSLGTGLSGNTIYF
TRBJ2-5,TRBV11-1,CASSYSQGNQYF
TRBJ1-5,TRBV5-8,CASSRPQGHNQPQHF
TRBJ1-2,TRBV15,CATSRDRAGGYTF
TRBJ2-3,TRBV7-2,CASSLGHLDTQYF
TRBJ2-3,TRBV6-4,CASSDSSSSSTDTQYF
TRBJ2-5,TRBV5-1,CASSAQETQYF
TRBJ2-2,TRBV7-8,CASSSTGTTTGELFF
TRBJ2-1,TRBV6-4,CASSAGGAGEQFF
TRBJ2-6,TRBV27,CASRDRGRSGANVLTF
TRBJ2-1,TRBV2,CASSAPEQFF
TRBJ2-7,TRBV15,CATSRGHLEGYEQYF
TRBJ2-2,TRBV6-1,CATSLLPGELFF
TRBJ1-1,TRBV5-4,CASSLQGVRTEAFF
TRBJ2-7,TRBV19,CASSLGTSRTYEQYF
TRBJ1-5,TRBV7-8,CASSIRVGQPQHF
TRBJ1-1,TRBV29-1,CSVVGRLNTEAFF
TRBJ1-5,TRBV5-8,CASSWGTGEGLLSNQPQHF
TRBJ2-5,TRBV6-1,CASSFQGLEETQYF
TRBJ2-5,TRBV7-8,CASSSPGVEGVETQYF
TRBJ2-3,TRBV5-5,CASSLQTDTQYF
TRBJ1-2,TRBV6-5,CASSGGGEGYGYTF
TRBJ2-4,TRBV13,CASSRAKNIQYF
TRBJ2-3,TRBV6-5,CASKPATSTDTQYF
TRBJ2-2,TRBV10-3,CAISAGTSNTGELFF
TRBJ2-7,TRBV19,CASSIGAGGGREQYF
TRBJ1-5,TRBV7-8,CASSELWGISQPQHF
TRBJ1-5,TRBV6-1,CASSLNRSNQPQHF
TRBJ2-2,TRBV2,CASTAEGIAGELFF
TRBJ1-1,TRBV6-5,CASSYGRRNTEAFF
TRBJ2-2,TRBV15,CATSRDRGPGELFF
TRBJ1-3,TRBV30,CACRFRDRGSGNTIYF
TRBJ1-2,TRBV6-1,CASSEAAGGDGYTF
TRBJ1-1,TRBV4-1,CASSRTRTDTEAFF
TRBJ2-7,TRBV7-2,CASSLLAGGAYEQYF
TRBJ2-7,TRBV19,CASSIGFGYEQYF
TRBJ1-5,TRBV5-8,CASSLDNQPQHF
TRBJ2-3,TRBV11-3,CASSPRGRGGATDTQYF
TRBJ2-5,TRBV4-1,CASSQVGGVSQETQYF
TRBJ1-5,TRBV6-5,CASSWGTGDQPQHF